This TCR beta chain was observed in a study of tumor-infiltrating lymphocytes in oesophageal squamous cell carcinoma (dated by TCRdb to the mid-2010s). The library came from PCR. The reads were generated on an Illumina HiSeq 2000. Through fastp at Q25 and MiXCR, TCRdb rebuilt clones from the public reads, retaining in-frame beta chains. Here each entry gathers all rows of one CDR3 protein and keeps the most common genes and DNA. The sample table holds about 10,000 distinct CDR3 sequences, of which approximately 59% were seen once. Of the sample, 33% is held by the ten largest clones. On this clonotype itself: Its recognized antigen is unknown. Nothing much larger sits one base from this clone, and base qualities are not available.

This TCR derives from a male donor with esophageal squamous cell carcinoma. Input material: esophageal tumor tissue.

This receptor has the CDR3 CASSSGQGLGYTF. DNA sequence: TGTGCCAGCAGTTCGGGACAGGGGCTCGGCTACACCTTC. The sequence joins TRBV28 to TRBJ1-2; TRBD1 matches 10 bases in the middle. From V the trimming removes 4 bases and from J it removes 8 bases, while the gene matches leave 4 bases of the junction unaccounted for. Including the terminal cysteine and phenylalanine, the CDR3 comprises 13 residues. The read is trimmed to its CDR3 DNA, 39 bases read in frame from base 1. The germline V gene supplies CDR1 MDHEN and CDR2 SYDVKM.